The entry below gives a single T cell receptor (beta chain) sequence along with its context. This clone was recorded once. Its antigen is currently not known. Base qualities are not at hand, and no much larger clone is one base apart. Donors formed part of the validation cohort, which comprised 120 subjects and was distinct from the first cohort of over 500 subjects. The library was generated by the immunoSEQ multiplex PCR assay. Processing in the source paper ran as follows. A statistical classification framework was built to diagnose cytomegalovirus status from the catalog of TCR beta chain sequences. TCRdb's version of the immuneACCESS table is confined to in-frame rearrangements and falls short of the full clone set. An unresolved V gene accounts for under half of the shortfall where checked; the remainder is of unknown origin. V, J and clone size are those of that table, while D and trimming were read from the DNA. This sample comprises around 170,000 clones, 70% to 90% of them detected only once. The ten largest clones take up 3% of the sample.

From the cysteine up to the phenylalanine, the CDR3 has a length of 15 residues. Only CDR3 DNA is held: 45 bases, read in frame from base 1. The germline V gene yields SGHDT for CDR1 and YYEEEE for CDR2. The V end loses 4 bases and the J end loses 6 bases, and a stretch of 17 bases separates them. This entry comes from a study of cytomegalovirus exposure and HLA in healthy donors (dated by TCRdb to 2017 to 2019). About the full investigation: A later analysis indicated that the 95 to 150 validation repertoires were generated on the platform also employed for the 700 or so repertoires of the first cohort. High-throughput TCR immunosequencing, statistical association of individual TCRs with disease status, and machine learning were combined to predict cytomegalovirus infection status. In addition to the first cohort of several hundred subjects, a separate validation cohort of 100 to 150 different subjects was used. The study aimed to test whether cataloging public T cell receptors could reveal signatures of past pathogen exposure. Study-level results and caveats: It was suggested by the authors that the approach could potentially be generalized to other disease states and immunological phenotypes. Most TCR sequences were observed very rarely across donors, whereas some public TCRs were present in many individuals. In a later analysis, TCRs clustered in the first cohort were found to also tend to co-occur in the 130 or so validation repertoires, with 94% of cluster scores above 0. The study listed 150 to 200 TCR beta chains as associated with cytomegalovirus. The classifier was reported to diagnose cytomegalovirus status with high specificity and sensitivity in both the original cohort and the validation cohort. The validation cohort had no HLA typing available for a later analysis, so co-occurrence within that cohort was assessed over all 120 or so repertoires. In vitro tests confirmed that a few of the cytomegalovirus-associated TCR beta chains recognize cytomegalovirus antigens.

Input material: PBMCs. The TCR sequence derives from a man between 18 and 29 years old in good health and CMV-seronegative. The rearranged segments are TRBV5-6 and TRBJ1-5; the D region possibly corresponds to TRBD1 (6 bases align). The bases are TGTGCCAGCAGCGGAGGGGGGGGATGGAGTCAGCCCCAGCATTTT. It translates as CASSGGGGWSQPQHF.